These 28 T cell receptor beta chains came from one sample sequenced in a study of T cell responses to AZD1222 COVID-19 vaccine (dated by TCRdb to the early 2020s). The time point label for this specimen denotes: baseline before first vaccination. Libraries were built with the immunoSEQ multiplex PCR assay. TCRdb limited this immuneACCESS table to in-frame rearrangements with V and J called. A share of clones is missing; checked studies link under half to unresolved V genes, and the rest is unexplained. Recorded for this sample are about 160,000 clones; roughly nine tenths of them occurred a single time. The top ten constitute 6.5% to 8.5% of the sample. The sample was peripheral blood, taken on day 0 of AZD1222 vaccination. These receptors all come from an adult in good health.

This chain uses TRBV5-8 with TRBJ2-7; D is possibly TRBD2 (5 bases). Germline CDR1 is SGHTS and CDR2 is YDEGEE. The CDR3 totals 14 residues. Trimming removed 4 bases at V and 1 base at J, with 12 bases between. Written as DNA, the CDR3 is TGTGCCAGCAGCACGAGGGAGAGATCCTACGAGCAGTACTTC. It specifies CASSTRERSYEQYF.

V usage is TRBV25-1 and J usage is TRBJ1-6, with 11 bases matching TRBD1. This CDR3 has 14 residues. The trim removed 6 bases at V and 6 bases at J, leaving 1 base unmatched. From germline, CDR1 is MGHDK and CDR2 SYGVNS. The CDR3 region has the DNA TGTGCCAGCAGGGGACAGGGGGGTAATTCACCCCTCCACTTT. It encodes CASRGQGGNSPLHF.

This sequence joins TRBV5-1 and TRBJ1-1; TRBD1 agrees at 11 bases. Germline V gene lookup returns CDR1 SGHRS and CDR2 YFSETQ. The CDR3 length is 14 residues. The V gene end was trimmed by 4 bases and the J gene end by 8 bases; junction bases not matched to a gene: 7. The DNA of the CDR3 is TGCGCCAGCAGCCCCGGACAGGGGGCCGGGGAAGCTTTCTTT. It codes for CASSPGQGAGEAFF.

The chain is built from TRBV7-2 and TRBJ1-1; the match to TRBD1 covers 7 bases. The CDR3 runs 14 residues. CDR1 is SGHTA, CDR2 FQGNSA, per germline. V gave up 5 bases and J gave up 4 bases; unmatched junction bases: 7. CDR3 protein: CASSTQGGSTEAFF. The CDR3 nucleotides read TGTGCCAGCAGCACGCAGGGGGGGAGCACTGAAGCTTTCTTT.

V gene TRBV5-4 combines with J gene TRBJ2-2; no clear D gene. Germline V gene lookup returns CDR1 SGHNT and CDR2 YYREEE (reference sequence). The CDR3 is 12 residues long. Trimming took 0 bases from V and 6 from J, leaving 3 bases between them. The CDR3 spells CASSLAPGELFF. The CDR3, as DNA: TGTGCCAGCAGCTTGGCCCCCGGGGAGCTGTTTTTT.

V usage is TRBV29-1 and J usage is TRBJ2-6; 7 positions agree with TRBD1. The ends lost 3 bases at V and 0 bases at J; junction bases unmatched: 17. Per the germline V gene, CDR1 is SQVTM and CDR2 is ANQGSEA. The CDR3 sequence is 20 residues long. The CDR3 protein is CSVDCVGTDIILSGANVLTF. CDR3 sequence (DNA): TGCAGCGTTGACTGCGTTGGGACAGACATCATACTCTCTGGGGCCAACGTCCTGACTTTC.

The genes are TRBV20-1 and TRBJ2-1; no clear D gene. Trimming removed 3 bases at V and 0 bases at J, with 15 bases between. This CDR3 region has 16 residues. From germline, CDR1 is DFQATT and CDR2 SNEGSKA (reference sequence). The CDR3 region has the DNA TGCAGTGCTAGTAAACTGCTGTCAAGCTCCTACAATGAGCAGTTCTTC. Its translation: CSASKLLSSSYNEQFF.

This rearrangement joins TRBV7-6 to TRBJ2-1; 9 bases are shared with TRBD2. Trimming cost V 5 bases and J 1 base; bases outside gene matches: 6. The CDR3 runs 16 residues. CDR1 and CDR2 from the germline V gene are SGHVS and FNYEAQ. The CDR3 region has the DNA TGTGCCAGCAGCCCCCTAGCGGGGAGGTCCTACAATGAGCAGTTCTTC. Its protein product is CASSPLAGRSYNEQFF. Together with reference TRBV7-6 and TRBJ2-1, the CDR3 gives the full variable domain: GAGVSQSPRYKVTKRGQDVALRCDPISGHVSLYWYRQALGQGPEFLTYFNYEAQQDKSGLPNDRFSAERPEGSISTLTIQRTEQRDSAMYRCASSPLAGRSYNEQFFGPGTRLTVL.

This chain links TRBV18 with TRBJ2-7, with D perhaps TRBD1 (6 bases). The CDR3 has 13 amino acids. V lost 6 bases and J 0 bases, leaving 9 bases between the germline ends. Germline CDR1 is KGHSH and CDR2 is LQKENI. The CDR3 DNA reads TGTGCCAGCTCCTACAGGGCCTCCTACGAGCAGTACGTC. Its translation is CASSYRASYEQYV.

V usage is TRBV24-1 and J usage is TRBJ1-1; no firm D call. Germline V CDR1 and CDR2: KGHDR, SFDVKD. The CDR3 runs to 13 residues. V lost 4 bases and J lost 1, with 6 bases in between. CDR3 in DNA: TGTGCCACCAGTGAAAGACAGAACACTGAAGCTTTCTTT. Its protein product is CATSERQNTEAFF.

The chain carries TRBV6-6 and TRBJ1-6; the match to TRBD1 covers 7 bases. The length of the CDR3 is 13 residues. From germline, CDR1 is MNHNY and CDR2 SVGAGI (reference sequence). The ends lost 2 bases at V and 9 bases at J; junction bases unmatched: 1. CDR3 loop: CASSYRGPSPLHF. In nucleotides, the CDR3 is TGTGCCAGCAGTTACAGGGGGCCTTCACCCCTCCACTTT.

This chain connects TRBV9 to TRBJ2-2; either TRBD1 or TRBD2 may fit D (5 bases each). Germline values: CDR1 SGDLS, CDR2 YYNGEE. The ends were cut back, 1 base at V and 2 bases at J, with 12 bases in the middle. The CDR3 has 16 amino acids. The CDR3 DNA reads as TGTGCCAGCAGCGTACCCCGAGGGGATAACACCGGGGAGCTGTTTTTT. It is translated as CASSVPRGDNTGELFF.

The rearrangement links TRBV18 to TRBJ1-2; TRBD1 might be the D (6 bases). The CDR3 has 14 amino acids. Per germline, CDR1 KGHSH and CDR2 LQKENI. Trimming removed 4 bases at V and 4 bases at J, with 13 bases between. The CDR3 protein is CASSHGTSGYGYTF. The CDR3, as DNA: TGTGCCAGCTCACACGGGACATCGGGCTATGGCTACACCTTC.

This chain links TRBV2 with TRBJ2-5; D is undetermined. Germline V gene data show CDR1 as SNHLY and CDR2 as FYNNEI. The V gene lost 6 bases and the J gene lost 3 bases, with 5 bases spanning the gap. The CDR3 loop spans 11 amino acids. The chain's CDR3 is CASRPEETQYF. CDR3 nucleotide sequence: TGTGCCAGCAGGCCAGAAGAGACCCAGTACTTC.

The rearrangement joins TRBV5-6 to TRBJ2-1, with 7 bases identical to TRBD2. The J segment lost 3 bases and the V segment lost 5 bases, leaving 11 bases of the junction unmatched. CDR1 SGHDT and CDR2 YYEEEE come from the germline V gene. This CDR3 contains 16 residues. CDR3 sequence (DNA): TGTGCCAGCAGGCGGGGGAACAGCGGGGACTACAATGAGCAGTTCTTC. Amino acid sequence: CASRRGNSGDYNEQFF.

The J gene is TRBJ1-2, the V gene TRBV30; D not resolved. Looked up from germline, CDR1 is GTSNPN and CDR2 is SVGIG (reference sequence). The CDR3 consists of 12 residues. V shed 5 bases and J shed 4 bases, with 11 bases lying between them. The CDR3 DNA follows: TGTGCCTGGGGTAAAGAACTCTATGGCTACACCTTC. It translates to CAWGKELYGYTF.

The chain combines TRBV6-2 or TRBV6-3 with TRBJ2-4, with D hard to call. CDR1 is MNHEY, CDR2 SVGEGT, per germline. Trimming pared 4 bases from V and 0 bases from J, leaving 7 bases between. CDR3 length equals 14 residues. DNA for the CDR3: TGTGCCAGCAGTTCCTCCGGAGCCAAAAACATTCAGTACTTC. Amino acids: CASSSSGAKNIQYF.

This chain links TRBV28 with TRBJ1-2, with a possible D match to TRBD1 (5 bases). CDR1 and CDR2 from the germline V gene are MDHEN and SYDVKM. Trimming stripped 2 bases from V and 4 bases from J, with 23 bases between. The CDR3 loop spans 18 amino acids. Here the CDR3 reads CASSLNPTSAGGVYGYTF. The CDR3 nucleotides read TGTGCCAGCAGTTTAAATCCCACTTCGGCCGGGGGGGTCTATGGCTACACCTTC.

J is TRBJ2-7 and V is TRBV9; 8 nucleotides line up with TRBD1. Germline V lookup: CDR1 SGDLS, CDR2 YYNGEE. With 10 bases clipped from V and 6 bases from J, the junction kept 9 bases outside the gene matches. The CDR3 covers 12 residues. The CDR3 loop reads CASAQGAGEQYF. In DNA form, the CDR3 reads TGTGCCTCTGCCCAGGGGGCAGGCGAGCAGTACTTC.

The rearrangement links TRBV5-4 to TRBJ2-2; D may be TRBD1 (6 bases). CDR1 is SGHNT, CDR2 YYREEE, per germline (reference sequence). CDR3 length: 16 amino acids. V was trimmed by 0 bases and J by 3 bases, leaving 12 bases between them. This CDR3 is CASSLDGGADTGELFF. CDR3 nucleotide sequence: TGTGCCAGCAGCTTGGATGGGGGCGCGGACACCGGGGAGCTGTTTTTT.

This chain uses TRBV9 with TRBJ1-6; D remains ambiguous. The CDR3 totals 17 residues. Trimming pared 0 bases from V and 3 bases from J, leaving 13 bases between. CDR1 is SGDLS, CDR2 YYNGEE, per germline. CDR3 loop: CASSVEGVSNYNSPLHF. CDR3 nucleotide sequence: TGTGCCAGCAGCGTAGAAGGTGTCAGTAACTATAATTCACCCCTCCACTTT. Full variable domain (remainder filled in from reference TRBV9 and TRBJ1-6): DSGVTQTPKHLITATGQRVTLRCSPRSGDLSVYWYQQSLDQGLQFLIQYYNGEERAKGNILERFSAQQFPDLHSELNLSSLELGDSALYFCASSVEGVSNYNSPLHFGNGTRLTVT.

The chain recombines TRBV14 with TRBJ2-7; D is unresolved. The CDR3 loop spans 13 amino acids. V shed 1 base and J shed 6 bases, with 10 bases lying between them. Germline-derived CDR1 and CDR2 are SGHDN and FVKESK. This chain's CDR3 is CASSQGRLAEQYV. In DNA form, the CDR3 reads TGTGCCAGCAGCCAAGGCCGCCTGGCCGAGCAGTACGTC.

This clone was found once. The chain is built from TRBV6-5 and TRBJ1-3; 7 bases align to TRBD1. The CDR3 loop spans 15 amino acids. The J segment lost 2 bases and the V segment lost 0 bases, leaving 1 base of the junction unmatched. Germline CDR1 and CDR2: MNHEY and SVGAGI. The CDR3 DNA reads TGTGCCAGCAGTTACTCGACAGGGACTGGAAACACCATATATTTT. Its translation: CASSYSTGTGNTIYF.

The rearrangement uses TRBV6-1 and TRBJ2-5; D is ambiguous. Germline CDR1 and CDR2: MNHNS and SASEGT. The CDR3 covers 14 residues. Trimming removed 2 bases from V and 5 bases from J, with 12 bases in between. In DNA, the CDR3 is TGTGCCAGCAGTGAATCAACAGCGCGGGAGACCCAGTACTTC. This codes for CASSESTARETQYF.

The chain has TRBV19 and TRBJ2-7; D might be TRBD2 (7 bases). Trimming cost V 5 bases and J 5 bases, with 19 bases left between them. The CDR3 is 15 amino acids. Looked up from germline, CDR1 is LNHDA and CDR2 is SQIVND (reference sequence). The CDR3 here is CASSEGGAWGDEQYF. DNA for the CDR3: TGTGCCAGTAGTGAAGGGGGGGCCTGGGGTGACGAGCAGTACTTC. The entire variable domain, with the rest obtained from reference TRBV19 and TRBJ2-7, is as follows: DGGITQSPKYLFRKEGQNVTLSCEQNLNHDAMYWYRQDPGQGLRLIYYSQIVNDFQKGDIAEGYSVSREKKESFPLTVTSAQKNPTAFYLCASSEGGAWGDEQYFGPGTRLTVT.

The gene calls are TRBV5-1 and TRBJ1-4, with 9 bases fitting TRBD1. V lost 4 bases and J lost 6; bases outside the gene matches: 10. CDR3 length equals 16 residues. Germline-derived CDR1 and CDR2 are SGHRS and YFSETQ. The DNA of the CDR3 is TGCGCCAGCAGCACCTGGACAGGGGTCAAACATGAAAAACTGTTTTTT. It yields the protein CASSTWTGVKHEKLFF. The full variable domain, completed using reference TRBV5-1 and TRBJ1-4, is KAGVTQTPRYLIKTRGQQVTLSCSPISGHRSVSWYQQTPGQGLQFLFEYFSETQRNKGNFPGRFSGRQFSNSRSEMNVSTLELGDSALYLCASSTWTGVKHEKLFFGSGTQLSVL.

The CDR3 DNA reads TGTGCCAGCAGCCGACGGACTGGGGGGAATGAAAAACTGTTTTTT. This translates into CASSRRTGGNEKLFF. This sequence joins TRBV3-1 (or the pseudogene TRBV3-2) and TRBJ1-4, with D maybe TRBD1 (5 bases). Trimming removed 4 bases from V and 5 bases from J, with 14 bases in between. The germline CDR1 and CDR2 sequences are LGHDT and YNNKEL (reference sequence). This CDR3 is built from 15 residues.

The chain combines TRBV6-6 with TRBJ1-1; D is unresolved. The V gene's germline CDR1 is MNHNY and CDR2 SVGAGI (reference sequence). This CDR3 comprises 13 residues. Trimming removed 7 bases from V and 1 base from J, with 10 bases in between. The CDR3 DNA reads TGTGCCAGCACCACAAGCACGAACACTGAAGCTTTCTTT. Amino acid sequence: CASTTSTNTEAFF.